This is a list of T cell receptor beta chains from one sample in a study of T cell responses to AZD1222 COVID-19 vaccine. TCRdb's copy holds only in-frame clones and misses some; the assay was immunoSEQ multiplex PCR. The repertoire holds under 150,000 clones, approximately 94% seen once, with 4% to 5.5% in the top ten. The sequencing used peripheral blood, collected on day 0 of AZD1222 vaccination. The receptors were sampled from an adult in good health. Both conserved end residues are part of each CDR3. The D gene is left open where the match is weak. The size entry is marked missing in some rows and otherwise reads once, few, many or a size class.

-,TRBJ1-2,-,TRBV3-1/TRBV3-2,TGTGCCAGCAGCCCGCCTGGGCAGTTGGACTATGGCTACACCTTC,CASSPPGQLDYGYTF
-,TRBJ1-4,-,TRBV3-1/TRBV3-2,TGTGCCAGCAGCCAAGATCCCGCCGCAGGTGAAAAACTGTTTTTT,CASSQDPAAGEKLFF
-,TRBJ1-1,-,TRBV19,TGTGCCAGTACGACGGGGTACACTGAAGCTTTCTTT,CASTTGYTEAFF
-,TRBJ2-7,few,TRBV30,TGTGCCTGGAGTCTCGGGATAGGGACCCTCGAGCAGTACTTC,CAWSLGIGTLEQYF
-,TRBJ2-2,-,TRBV4-3,TGCGCCAGCAGCCAAGATCAGGGACAAAAGAACACCGGGGAGCTGTTTTTT,CASSQDQGQKNTGELFF
TRBD1,TRBJ2-5,-,TRBV11-2,TGTGCCAGCAGCCGTTCAGGGGGCGAGGGGGAGACCCAGTACTTC,CASSRSGGEGETQYF
TRBD2,TRBJ2-1,-,TRBV19,TGTGCCAGTAGTATTGTCGTTGGCGGGAGGTTTAATGAGCAGTTCTTC,CASSIVVGGRFNEQFF
-,TRBJ2-7,-,TRBV6-5,TGTGCCAGCAGGGCCGGGACGGGTTCCTACGAGCAGTACTTC,CASRAGTGSYEQYF
-,TRBJ1-2,-,TRBV6-5,TGTGCCAGCAGCCCGGCGGTTTGGCGGGGCTACACCTTC,CASSPAVWRGYTF
-,TRBJ2-5,-,TRBV5-6,TGTGCCAGCAGCTGGTGGGTTAGCGGTCTCCAAGAGACCCAGTACTTC,CASSWWVSGLQETQYF
-,TRBJ2-3,-,TRBV5-1,TGCGCCAGCAGCATCCCCCAGGTTGATACGCAGTATTTT,CASSIPQVDTQYF
TRBD2,TRBJ2-1,-,TRBV7-2,TGTGCCAGCAGCCAAGCACTAGCGGGGGCCTCCTACAATGAGCAGTTCTTC,CASSQALAGASYNEQFF
-,TRBJ2-3,-,TRBV7-9,TGTGCCAGCAGCTTATTATCAGATACGCAGTATTTT,CASSLLSDTQYF
TRBD1,TRBJ1-5,-,TRBV2,TGTGCCAGCAGTGACTTAGGGGGCCAGCCCCAGCATTTT,CASSDLGGQPQHF
TRBD1,TRBJ2-3,-,TRBV13,TGTGCCAGCAGTCTCGGGACAGCATCAGGGAATACGCAGTATTTT,CASSLGTASGNTQYF
-,TRBJ1-1,-,TRBV2,TGTGCCAGCCTTGCGGGGCCGGGGGGGAGAGCTTTCTTT,CASLAGPGGRAFF
-,TRBJ2-3,-,TRBV5-1,TGCGCCAGCAGCTTAAAAGATACGCAGTATTTT,CASSLKDTQYF
-,TRBJ1-4,-,TRBV19,TGTGCCAGTAGTATTCAGGGTGTACGAACTAATGAAAAACTGTTTTTT,CASSIQGVRTNEKLFF
-,TRBJ1-5,-,TRBV4-2,TGTGCCAGCAGTATGAGGGGTGATAGCAATCAGCCCCAGCATTTT,CASSMRGDSNQPQHF
TRBD1,TRBJ2-7,-,TRBV15,TGTGCCACCAGCAGGGGTTCCGGGACAGCGAGCGCCTACGAGCAGTACTTC,CATSRGSGTASAYEQYF
-,TRBJ2-3,-,TRBV6-5,TGTGCCAGCAGTTACTTCGGGACATTCACAGATACGCAGTATTTT,CASSYFGTFTDTQYF
-,TRBJ1-1,-,TRBV6-2/TRBV6-3,TGTGCCAGCAGTTATCGGAACACTGAAGCTTTCTTT,CASSYRNTEAFF